This TCR beta chain appears in the sequencing data of a study of identifying expanded T cells in peripheral blood. On this clone: The antigen is not known.

Findings of the study overall: Variance in clone template counts between two-week samples significantly increased with total template count across all healthy donors. Over approximately two and four weeks, about 15 and 19 clones changed, versus approximately 1.1 between replicates.

The method was immunoSEQ multiplex PCR; TCRdb's version includes in-frame clones alone and lacks a portion of them. The sample yields 90,000 to 120,000 clones, around nine tenths seen once. Trimming removed 0 bases at V and 8 bases at J, with 5 bases between. This CDR3 has 13 residues. Germline V lookup: CDR1 SGHTA, CDR2 FQGNSA. The sequencing sample was made of blood. The V gene is TRBV7-2, the J gene TRBJ1-6; D uncertain. This receptor was taken from a person aged 18 to 75 in good health. CDR3 residues: CASSLAYDSPLHF. In nucleotides, the CDR3 is TGTGCCAGCAGCTTAGCGTACGATTCACCCCTCCACTTT.